This is a list of T cell receptor beta chains from one sample in a study of cytomegalovirus exposure and HLA in healthy donors. Libraries were prepared by immunoSEQ multiplex PCR; TCRdb keeps only in-frame clonotypes and omits some of them. The table includes under 200,000 clones, 68% detected once. The sequenced material came from PBMCs. These receptors came from a woman aged 35 to 49 in good health and CMV-seropositive. Each CDR3 is given with its conserved first and last residue. Fields, in order: D gene, clone size, V gene, J gene, CDR3 protein, CDR3 DNA. The D gene is left open where the match is weak. The size entry is marked missing in some rows and otherwise reads once, few, many or a size class.

D: TRBD1; size: NA; V: TRBV27; J: TRBJ2-3; CDR3: CASSLGGQGTDTQYF; DNA: TGTGCCAGCAGTTTAGGGGGACAGGGTACAGATACGCAGTATTTT
D: NA; size: few; V: TRBV2; J: TRBJ1-2; CDR3: CASSVSRTANYGYTF; DNA: TGTGCCAGCAGTGTCTCGCGGACAGCTAACTATGGCTACACCTTC
D: TRBD2; size: NA; V: TRBV19; J: TRBJ2-7; CDR3: CASHSGGPPYEQYF; DNA: TGTGCCAGCCATAGCGGGGGGCCCCCCTACGAGCAGTACTTC
D: TRBD1; size: NA; V: TRBV28; J: TRBJ1-4; CDR3: CASSLSLRTGSNEKLFF; DNA: TGTGCCAGCAGTTTATCCCTGCGGACAGGTTCTAATGAAAAACTGTTTTTT
D: NA; size: once; V: TRBV18; J: TRBJ2-7; CDR3: CASSPGQTYEQYF; DNA: TGTGCCAGCTCACCTGGACAGACCTACGAGCAGTACTTC
D: NA; size: NA; V: TRBV5-4; J: TRBJ1-6; CDR3: CASSLADSSYNSPLHF; DNA: TGTGCCAGCAGCTTGGCAGACAGTAGCTATAATTCACCCCTCCACTTT
D: TRBD2; size: NA; V: TRBV11-2; J: TRBJ2-7; CDR3: CASSLLAGDYEQYF; DNA: TGTGCCAGCAGCTTGTTAGCGGGGGACTACGAGCAGTACTTC
D: NA; size: few; V: TRBV27; J: TRBJ2-2; CDR3: CASSPGASATNTGELFF; DNA: TGTGCCAGCAGCCCCGGGGCTAGCGCTACGAACACCGGGGAGCTGTTTTTT
D: TRBD1; size: NA; V: TRBV4-2; J: TRBJ1-6; CDR3: CASSRGQLNSPLHF; DNA: TGTGCCAGCAGCCGGGGACAGCTTAATTCACCCCTCCACTTT
D: NA; size: once; V: TRBV7-6; J: TRBJ2-3; CDR3: CASSPGQSTDTQYF; DNA: TGTGCCAGCAGCCCCGGACAGAGCACAGATACGCAGTATTTT
D: NA; size: NA; V: TRBV18; J: TRBJ2-2; CDR3: CASSPGQNTGELFF; DNA: TGTGCCAGCTCACCAGGACAGAACACCGGGGAGCTGTTTTTT
D: NA; size: NA; V: TRBV9; J: TRBJ1-1; CDR3: CASSVAGRPNTEAFF; DNA: TGTGCCAGCAGCGTAGCAGGTAGGCCGAACACTGAAGCTTTCTTT